This T cell receptor beta chain stems from a study of T cell repertoires in cytomegalovirus infection. Across the study: Selection of CMV epitopes for the study included recently identified HLA-C-restricted and well-studied HLA-B-restricted ones. Points from the study as a whole: People with CMV and the relevant HLA were identified by cumulative public TCR beta family frequency. Dominating the ex vivo response were HLA-C-restricted CMV-specific TCR beta clonotypes.

TCRdb reprocessed the reads with MiXCR, giving one entry per CDR3 protein. This sample has fewer than 850,000 distinct CDR3 sequences, with almost 30% found just once. V gave up 5 bases and J gave up 0 bases, with 14 bases separating them. This CDR3 is built from 15 residues. On this clonotype itself: Its antigen is not known.

The source of this sequence is a human donor in good health (CMV status not recorded). Some clones in this sample may be carry-over from other donors' samples. The sample in question was cultured CD8+ T cells from PBMCs, obtained from culture after CMV antigen stimulation. The chain links TRBV12-3 or TRBV12-4 to TRBJ2-7; D tentatively fits TRBD1 or TRBD2 (5 bases each). The CDR3 is CASSHGASSSYEQYF. The CDR3 region has the DNA TGTGCCAGCAGTCACGGGGCCTCGAGCTCCTACGAGCAGTACTTC.